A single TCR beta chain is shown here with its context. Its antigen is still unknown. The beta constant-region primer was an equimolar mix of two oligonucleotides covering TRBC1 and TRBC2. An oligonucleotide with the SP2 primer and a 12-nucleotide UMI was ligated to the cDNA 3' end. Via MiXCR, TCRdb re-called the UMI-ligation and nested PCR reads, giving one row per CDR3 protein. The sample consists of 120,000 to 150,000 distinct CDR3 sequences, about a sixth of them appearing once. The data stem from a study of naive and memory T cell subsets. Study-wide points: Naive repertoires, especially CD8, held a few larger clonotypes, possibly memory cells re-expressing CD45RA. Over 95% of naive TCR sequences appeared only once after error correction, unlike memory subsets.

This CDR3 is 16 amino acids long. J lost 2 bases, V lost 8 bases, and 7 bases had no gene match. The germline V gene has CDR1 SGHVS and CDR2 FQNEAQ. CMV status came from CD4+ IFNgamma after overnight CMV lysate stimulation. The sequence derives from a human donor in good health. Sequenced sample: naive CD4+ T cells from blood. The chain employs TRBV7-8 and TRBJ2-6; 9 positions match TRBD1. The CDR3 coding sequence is TGTGCCAGCCAACGGGACAGGGTGCCTGGGGCCAACGTCCTGACTTTC. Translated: CASQRDRVPGANVLTF.